These T cell receptor beta chains were read from a single sample in a study of post-analysis software for immune sequencing data. MiXCR was run by TCRdb on the PCR reads, yielding one entry per CDR3 protein. In the table there are roughly 600,000 distinct CDR3 sequences, about 44% of which are singletons. The source material was blood. The receptors were sampled from a girl between 5 and 17 years old with multiple sclerosis. The CDR3 runs from the conserved cysteine through the conserved F or W. A D gene is named only where the DNA matches it firmly. Some rows mark clone size as missing; the rest say once, few, many or name a class of expanded clone.

V gene,D gene,clone size,J gene,CDR3 protein,CDR3 DNA
TRBV10-3,-,few,TRBJ2-3,CAISESGTEEQDTQYF,TGTGCCATCAGTGAGTCGGGGACCGAAGAGCAGGATACGCAGTATTTT
TRBV27,-,few,TRBJ2-1,CASSLLGVNEQFF,TGTGCCAGCAGCCTTCTCGGGGTCAATGAGCAGTTCTTC
TRBV27,-,few,TRBJ2-1,CASRRLGSSYNEQFF,TGTGCCAGCAGGAGACTGGGGAGCTCCTACAATGAGCAGTTCTTC
TRBV12-3/TRBV12-4,-,-,TRBJ2-7,CASSFGGAGDEQYF,TGTGCCAGCAGTTTCGGAGGGGCAGGGGATGAGCAGTACTTC
TRBV7-9,-,-,TRBJ2-7,CASSRASSYEQYF,TGTGCCAGCAGCAGGGCAAGCTCCTACGAGCAGTACTTC
TRBV4-1,TRBD2,few,TRBJ2-7,CASSPSGSEDEQYF,TGCGCCAGCAGCCCTAGCGGGAGCGAAGACGAGCAGTACTTC
TRBV27,TRBD1,-,TRBJ2-7,CASSSTGQSYEQYF,TGTGCCAGCAGCTCCACGGGACAGTCCTACGAGCAGTACTTC
TRBV6-1,TRBD2,-,TRBJ2-3,CASSRGPSSGGADTQYF,TGTGCCAGCAGCCGCGGCCCCTCTAGCGGAGGGGCAGATACGCAGTATTTT
TRBV7-2,-,-,TRBJ2-7,CASSFNGGEQYF,TGTGCCAGCAGCTTTAACGGGGGCGAGCAGTACTTC
TRBV6-5,-,-,TRBJ2-7,CASKMSANNEQYF,TGTGCCAGCAAGATGTCCGCTAACAATGAGCAGTACTTC
TRBV29-1,-,-,TRBJ2-3,CSSRLRTDTQYF,TGCAGCTCCCGACTCCGCACAGATACGCAGTATTTT
TRBV7-8,-,-,TRBJ2-7,CVSSPPTAGYEQYF,TGTGTCAGCAGTCCCCCCACCGCGGGCTACGAGCAGTACTTC
TRBV4-2,TRBD2,few,TRBJ2-1,CASSQEWGTSYEQFF,TGTGCCAGCAGCCAAGAGTGGGGGACTAGCTATGAGCAGTTCTTC
TRBV12-3/TRBV12-4,-,-,TRBJ2-5,CASAREETQYF,TGTGCCAGCGCCAGGGAAGAGACCCAGTACTTC
TRBV29-1,-,-,TRBJ2-4,CSVDAGELNIQYF,TGCAGCGTTGACGCCGGGGAGCTAAACATTCAGTACTTC
TRBV7-8,TRBD1,few,TRBJ1-2,CASSPDLDRDYGYTF,TGTGCCAGCAGCCCAGACCTAGACAGGGACTATGGCTACACCTTC
TRBV29-1,-,few,TRBJ2-1,CSVEPARDSYNEQFF,TGCAGCGTTGAACCGGCCCGTGACTCCTACAATGAGCAGTTCTTC
TRBV27,-,-,TRBJ2-7,CASSSILRQSYEQYF,TGTGCCAGCAGTTCCATTTTGAGACAGTCCTACGAGCAGTACTTC
TRBV10-3,-,few,TRBJ2-1,CAIRGDSYNEQFF,TGTGCCATCAGGGGAGACTCCTACAATGAGCAGTTCTTC
TRBV12-3/TRBV12-4,TRBD2,-,TRBJ2-1,CASSPERLAGNNEQFF,TGTGCCAGCAGTCCGGAACGACTAGCGGGAAACAATGAGCAGTTCTTC
TRBV5-1,TRBD2,-,TRBJ2-5,CASSPPGLAGQETQYF,TGCGCCAGCAGCCCTCCGGGACTAGCGGGACAAGAGACCCAGTACTTC
TRBV12-3/TRBV12-4,-,few,TRBJ2-5,CASSSVEETQYF,TGTGCCAGCAGTTCGGTGGAAGAGACCCAGTACTTC
TRBV28,-,-,TRBJ2-3,CASRAGLSTDTQYF,TGTGCCAGCCGCGCAGGGCTGAGCACAGATACGCAGTATTTT
TRBV24-1,-,many,TRBJ2-2,CATSDFRDTGELFF,TGTGCCACCAGTGATTTCAGGGACACCGGGGAGCTGTTTTTT
TRBV20-1,-,-,TRBJ2-3,CSARPLADTQYF,TGCAGTGCTAGACCCCTGGCGGATACGCAGTATTTT
TRBV7-9,-,-,TRBJ1-4,CASSPPLGGNEKLFF,TGTGCCAGCAGCCCACCGCTGGGGGGGAACGAAAAACTGTTTTTT
TRBV20-1,-,few,TRBJ2-5,CSARDDVGYQETQYF,TGCAGTGCTAGAGATGATGTTGGGTACCAAGAGACCCAGTACTTC
TRBV6-5,TRBD1,few,TRBJ2-7,CASSYSGGTGWLEQYF,TGTGCCAGCAGTTACTCGGGCGGGACAGGGTGGCTCGAGCAGTACTTC
TRBV25-1,-,-,TRBJ1-1,CASSESWGPPGAEAFF,TGTGCCAGCAGTGAATCTTGGGGCCCCCCCGGTGCTGAAGCTTTCTTT
TRBV21-1,-,-,TRBJ1-6,CASSTPGQQNSPLHF,TGTGCCAGCAGCACCCCGGGACAGCAGAATTCACCCCTCCACTTT
TRBV12-3/TRBV12-4,-,once,TRBJ1-2,CASSPGHPHGYTF,TGTGCCAGCAGTCCGGGCCATCCACATGGCTACACCTTC
TRBV9,-,-,TRBJ1-4,CASGVAGPVFF,TGTGCCAGCGGCGTCGCTGGACCGGTGTTTTTT
TRBV9,-,few,TRBJ2-4,CASSVGSFSRNIQYF,TGTGCCAGCAGCGTAGGGTCTTTTTCCCGAAACATTCAGTACTTC
TRBV10-3,TRBD2,-,TRBJ2-1,CAISESGRTVNEQFF,TGTGCCATCAGTGAAAGCGGGAGGACTGTCAATGAGCAGTTCTTC
TRBV3-1,-,-,TRBJ1-4,CASSHGGTVEKLFF,TGTGCCAGCAGCCACGGGGGAACAGTTGAAAAACTGTTTTTT
TRBV12-3/TRBV12-4,TRBD1,-,TRBJ2-7,CASSAEGTAYYEQYF,TGTGCCAGCAGCGCCGAAGGGACAGCTTACTACGAGCAGTACTTC
TRBV20-1,-,many,TRBJ1-1,CSARDGGDTEAFF,TGCAGTGCTAGAGATGGGGGGGACACTGAAGCTTTCTTT
TRBV5-1,-,many,TRBJ2-3,CASSLDGTDTQYF,TGTGCCAGCAGCCTAGATGGCACAGATACGCAGTATTTT
TRBV21-1,-,few,TRBJ1-1,CASSKDSARGQDTEAFF,TGTGCCAGCAGCAAAGATAGCGCCAGGGGTCAGGACACTGAAGCTTTCTTT
TRBV12-3/TRBV12-4,-,-,TRBJ1-4,CASSLGWVGEKLFF,TGTGCCAGCAGTTTAGGGTGGGTCGGTGAAAAACTGTTTTTT